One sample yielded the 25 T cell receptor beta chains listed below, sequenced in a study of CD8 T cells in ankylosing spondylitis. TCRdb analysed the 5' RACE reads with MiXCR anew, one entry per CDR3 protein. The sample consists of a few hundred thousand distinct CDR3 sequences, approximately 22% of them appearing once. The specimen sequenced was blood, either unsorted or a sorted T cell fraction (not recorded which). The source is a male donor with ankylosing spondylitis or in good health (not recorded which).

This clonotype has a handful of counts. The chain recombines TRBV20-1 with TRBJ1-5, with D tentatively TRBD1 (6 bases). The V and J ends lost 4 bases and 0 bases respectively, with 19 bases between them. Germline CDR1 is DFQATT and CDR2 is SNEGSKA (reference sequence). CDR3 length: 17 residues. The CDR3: CSAKNGQIAVSNQPQHF. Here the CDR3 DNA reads TGCAGTGCTAAAAATGGACAGATCGCGGTTAGCAATCAGCCCCAGCATTTT.

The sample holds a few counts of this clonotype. The chain's CDR3 is CASSLDPAETQYF. The CDR3 coding sequence is TGTGCCAGCAGCTTAGATCCCGCCGAGACCCAGTACTTC. The chain links TRBV13 to TRBJ2-5; D is unresolved. Germline V gene data show CDR1 as PRHDT and CDR2 as FYEKMQ (reference sequence). Trimming took off 1 base at V and 5 bases at J, with 8 bases between the two ends. This CDR3 has 13 residues.

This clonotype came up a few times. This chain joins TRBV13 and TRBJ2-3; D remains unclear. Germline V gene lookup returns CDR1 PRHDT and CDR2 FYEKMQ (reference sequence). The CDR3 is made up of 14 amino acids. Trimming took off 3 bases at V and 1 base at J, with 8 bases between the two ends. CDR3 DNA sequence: TGTGCCAGCAGCTTTTCGGCGGGCACAGATACGCAGTATTTT. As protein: CASSFSAGTDTQYF.

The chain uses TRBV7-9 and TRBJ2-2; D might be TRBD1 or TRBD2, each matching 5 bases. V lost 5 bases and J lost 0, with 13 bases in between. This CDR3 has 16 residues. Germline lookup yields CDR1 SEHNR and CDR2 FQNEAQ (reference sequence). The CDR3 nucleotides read TGTGCCAGCAGCCCAGGGCGGGTTTCGAACACCGGGGAGCTGTTTTTT. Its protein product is CASSPGRVSNTGELFF.

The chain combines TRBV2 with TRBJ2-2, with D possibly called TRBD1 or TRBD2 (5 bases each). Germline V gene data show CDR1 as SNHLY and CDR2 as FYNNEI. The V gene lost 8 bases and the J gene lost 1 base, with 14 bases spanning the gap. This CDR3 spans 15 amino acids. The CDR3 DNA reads TGTGCCAGCCCAAGGGACGGCCAGAACACCGGGGAGCTGTTTTTT. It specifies CASPRDGQNTGELFF. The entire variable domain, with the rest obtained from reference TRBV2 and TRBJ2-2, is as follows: EPEVTQTPSHQVTQMGQEVILRCVPISNHLYFYWYRQILGQKVEFLVSFYNNEISEKSEIFDDQFSVERPDGSNFTLKIRSTKLEDSAMYFCASPRDGQNTGELFFGEGSRLTVL.

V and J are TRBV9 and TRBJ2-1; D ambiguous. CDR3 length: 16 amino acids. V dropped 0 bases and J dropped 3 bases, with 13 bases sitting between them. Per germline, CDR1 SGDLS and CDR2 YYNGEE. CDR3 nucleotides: TGTGCCAGCAGCGTAGGGGTAGGTAGGGTCTACAATGAGCAGTTCTTC. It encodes CASSVGVGRVYNEQFF.

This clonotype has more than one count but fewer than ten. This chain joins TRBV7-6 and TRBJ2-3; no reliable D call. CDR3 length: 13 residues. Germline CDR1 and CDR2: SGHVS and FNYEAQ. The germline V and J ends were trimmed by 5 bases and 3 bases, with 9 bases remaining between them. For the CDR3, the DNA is TGTGCCAGCAGCGATCAGTTAACAGATACGCAGTATTTT. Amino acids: CASSDQLTDTQYF.

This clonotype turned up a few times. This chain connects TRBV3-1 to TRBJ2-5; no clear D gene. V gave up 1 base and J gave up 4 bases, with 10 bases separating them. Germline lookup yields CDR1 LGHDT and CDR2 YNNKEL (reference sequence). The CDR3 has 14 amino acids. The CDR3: CASSQGLGLETQYF. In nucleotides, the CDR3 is TGTGCCAGCAGCCAAGGCCTAGGCTTAGAGACCCAGTACTTC.

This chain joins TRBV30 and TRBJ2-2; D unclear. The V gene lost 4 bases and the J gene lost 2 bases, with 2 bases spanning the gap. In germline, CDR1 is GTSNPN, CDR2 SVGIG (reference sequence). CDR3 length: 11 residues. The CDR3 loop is CAWTNTGELFF. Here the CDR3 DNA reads TGTGCCTGGACCAACACCGGGGAGCTGTTTTTT.

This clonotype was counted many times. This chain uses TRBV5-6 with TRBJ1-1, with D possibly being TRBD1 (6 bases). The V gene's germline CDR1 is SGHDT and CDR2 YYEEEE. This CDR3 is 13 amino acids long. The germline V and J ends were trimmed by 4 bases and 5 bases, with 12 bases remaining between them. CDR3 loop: CASSRQGGTEAFF. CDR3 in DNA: TGTGCCAGCAGCAGACAAGGGGGGACTGAAGCTTTCTTT.

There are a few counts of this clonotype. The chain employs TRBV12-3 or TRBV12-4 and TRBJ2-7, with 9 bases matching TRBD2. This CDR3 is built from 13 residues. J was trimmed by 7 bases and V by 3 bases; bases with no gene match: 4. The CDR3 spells CASSFAGGLEQYF. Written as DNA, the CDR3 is TGTGCCAGCAGTTTCGCGGGGGGGCTTGAGCAGTACTTC.

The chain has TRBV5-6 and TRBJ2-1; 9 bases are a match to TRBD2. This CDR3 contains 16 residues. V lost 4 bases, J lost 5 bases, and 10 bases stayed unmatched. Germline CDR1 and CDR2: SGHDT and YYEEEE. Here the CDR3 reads CASSGGLAGFDNEQFF. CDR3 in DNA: TGTGCCAGCAGCGGGGGGCTAGCGGGGTTCGACAATGAGCAGTTCTTC.

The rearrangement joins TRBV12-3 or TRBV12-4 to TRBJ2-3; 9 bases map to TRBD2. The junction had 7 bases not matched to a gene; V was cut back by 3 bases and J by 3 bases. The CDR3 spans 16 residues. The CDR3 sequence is CASSFLAGDDTDTQYF. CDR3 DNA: TGTGCCAGCAGTTTCTTAGCGGGGGACGATACAGATACGCAGTATTTT.

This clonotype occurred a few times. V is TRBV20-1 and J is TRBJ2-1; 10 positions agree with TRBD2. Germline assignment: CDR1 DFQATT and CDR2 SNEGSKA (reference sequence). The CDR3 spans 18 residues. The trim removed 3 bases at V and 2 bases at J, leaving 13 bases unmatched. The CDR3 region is CSASYETSGYVAYNEQFF. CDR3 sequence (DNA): TGCAGTGCTAGCTACGAGACTAGCGGGTACGTAGCCTACAATGAGCAGTTCTTC.

The CDR3 DNA follows: TGTGCCAGCAGCTTTTGGACAGGGGTCGAGCAGTACTTC. Its protein is CASSFWTGVEQYF. The J gene is TRBJ2-7, the V gene TRBV5-6; 9 bases match TRBD1. Germline lookup yields CDR1 SGHDT and CDR2 YYEEEE. This CDR3 is 13 amino acids long. V lost 2 bases, J lost 6 bases, and 3 bases stayed unmatched.

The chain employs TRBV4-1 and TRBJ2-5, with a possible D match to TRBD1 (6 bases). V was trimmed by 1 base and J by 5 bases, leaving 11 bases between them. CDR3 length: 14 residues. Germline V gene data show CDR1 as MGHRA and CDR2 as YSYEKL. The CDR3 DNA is TGCGCCAGCAGCCAAGGAACAGGGCCGGAGACCCAGTACTTC. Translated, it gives CASSQGTGPETQYF.

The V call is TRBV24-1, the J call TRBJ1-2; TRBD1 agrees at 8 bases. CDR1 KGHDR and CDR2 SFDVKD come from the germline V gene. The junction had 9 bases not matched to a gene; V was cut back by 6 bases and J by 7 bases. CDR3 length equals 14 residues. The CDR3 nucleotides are TGTGCCACCAGTCACTCGGACAGGGACTCTGGCTACACCTTC. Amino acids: CATSHSDRDSGYTF.

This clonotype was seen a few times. The CDR3 spells CSVEGRRAEAFF. Written as DNA, the CDR3 is TGCAGCGTTGAAGGGCGCAGGGCTGAAGCTTTCTTT. V is TRBV29-1 and J is TRBJ1-1, with D possibly TRBD1 on 5 matching bases. V was clipped by 1 base and J by 6 bases, with 9 bases between them. CDR1 is SQVTM, CDR2 ANQGSEA, per germline. The CDR3 has 12 residues.

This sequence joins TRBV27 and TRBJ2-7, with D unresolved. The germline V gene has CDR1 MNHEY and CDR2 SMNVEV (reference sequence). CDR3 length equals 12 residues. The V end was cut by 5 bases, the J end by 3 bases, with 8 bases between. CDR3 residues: CASSASDYEQYF. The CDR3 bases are TGTGCCAGCAGTGCTAGTGACTACGAGCAGTACTTC.

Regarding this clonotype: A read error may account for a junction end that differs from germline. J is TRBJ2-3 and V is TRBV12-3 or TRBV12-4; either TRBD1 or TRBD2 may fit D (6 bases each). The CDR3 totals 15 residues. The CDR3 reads CASSFGQGWEDTQSF. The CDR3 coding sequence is TGTGCCAGCAGTTTTGGGCAGGGGTGGGAGGATACGCAGTCTTTT.

The CDR3, as DNA: TGTGCCAGCAGCTTAGGACTAGCGGGGGCCTACTCCTACAATGAGCAGTTCTTC. Translating it yields CASSLGLAGAYSYNEQFF. The genes are TRBV11-2 and TRBJ2-1; 12 nucleotides align to TRBD2. CDR1 and CDR2 (germline): SGHAT, FQNNGV. The CDR3 spans 18 residues. V was pared by 1 base and J by 0 bases, with 4 bases of the junction left unmatched.

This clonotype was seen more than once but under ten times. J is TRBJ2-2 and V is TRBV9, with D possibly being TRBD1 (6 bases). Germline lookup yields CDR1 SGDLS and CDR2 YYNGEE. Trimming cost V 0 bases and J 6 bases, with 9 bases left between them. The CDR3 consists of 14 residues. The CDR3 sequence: CASSVGQGSGELFF. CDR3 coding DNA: TGTGCCAGCAGCGTAGGTCAGGGGTCCGGGGAGCTGTTTTTT. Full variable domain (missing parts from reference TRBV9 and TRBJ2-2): DSGVTQTPKHLITATGQRVTLRCSPRSGDLSVYWYQQSLDQGLQFLIQYYNGEERAKGNILERFSAQQFPDLHSELNLSSLELGDSALYFCASSVGQGSGELFFGEGSRLTVL.

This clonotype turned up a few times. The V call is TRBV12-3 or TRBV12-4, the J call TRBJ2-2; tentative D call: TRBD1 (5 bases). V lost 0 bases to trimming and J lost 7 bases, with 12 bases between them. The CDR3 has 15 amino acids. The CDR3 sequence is CASSLAQGVIGELFF. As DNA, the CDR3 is TGTGCCAGCAGTTTAGCGCAGGGTGTCATCGGGGAGCTGTTTTTT.

DNA of the CDR3: TGCAGCGTTGAAGTACAGGATAATTCCTACGAGCAGTACTTC. Its translation: CSVEVQDNSYEQYF. This chain joins TRBV29-1 and TRBJ2-7; possible D gene TRBD1, 5 bases. Trimming cost V 1 base and J 1 base, with 11 bases left between them. Germline CDR1 reads SQVTM; CDR2 reads ANQGSEA. The CDR3 runs 14 residues.

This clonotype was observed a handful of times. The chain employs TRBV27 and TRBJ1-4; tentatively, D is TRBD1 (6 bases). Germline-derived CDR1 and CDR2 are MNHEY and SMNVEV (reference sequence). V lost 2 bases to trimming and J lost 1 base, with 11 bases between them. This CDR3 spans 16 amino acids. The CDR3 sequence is CASSLGGGGTNEKLFF. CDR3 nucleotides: TGTGCCAGCAGTTTAGGAGGGGGAGGAACTAATGAAAAACTGTTTTTT.